The subject of this entry is one T cell receptor beta chain. The data stem from a study of blood T cells in healthy people across ages. PCR was performed a second time for roughly 7 to 11 cycles using a sample-barcoded 5' primer and a J-beta primer mix. TCRdb re-called the 5' RACE reads through MiXCR, storing one row per CDR3 protein. This sample carries about 1,400,000 distinct CDR3 sequences, 55% to 75% of them seen once, and the ten largest clones take over 6.5%. This TCR derives from a young man in good health. The sample consisted of blood.

CDR3 amino acids: CASSQLHAGTILYEQYF. Here the CDR3 DNA reads TGCGCCAGCAGCCAACTCCATGCCGGGACGATACTCTACGAGCAGTACTTC. The V gene is TRBV4-1, the J gene TRBJ2-7; perhaps D is TRBD1 or TRBD2 (5 bases each). The CDR3 totals 17 residues. The V end lost 2 bases, the J end lost 3 bases, and 20 bases lay between the germline ends. In germline, CDR1 is MGHRA, CDR2 YSYEKL.